This TCR beta chain was sequenced during a study of blood T cell repertoires in COVID-19 (TCRdb year 2020). For context, the study as a whole: Collaborator samples came from the United States, Italy and Spain and covered acute and convalescent phases of COVID-19. Samples came from the ongoing ImmuneRACE study (first 160 participants) plus 1,254 subjects from 6 global collaborators. The material from the prospective study consisted of cDNA or gDNA derived from T cells, B-cell-depleted T cells, or PBMCs. The dataset comprised deeply sampled blood TCRbeta repertoires from subjects exposed to, actively infected with, or recovered from COVID-19. Where HLA class I and class II types were available, the types were taken from metadata supplied by the sample provider, not from assay-based typing. A de-identified subject ID, COVID-19 status, age in years and sex were almost always included in the sample metadata. The repertoires were released in a freely available public database meant as a resource for research on the immune response to SARS-CoV-2. The paper's findings and limits, for the study overall: The amount of clinical and demographic metadata varied by source and participant and was provided uncurated.

As for this clone: Its antigen is still unknown. Base qualities are not recorded, but no much larger clone differs from it by a single base.

The CDR3 runs 13 amino acids, cysteine and phenylalanine included. CDR3 DNA only is kept here, 39 bases in frame from base 1. At the junction V is shortened by 1 base and J by 4 bases, with 7 bases in between. The germline V gene yields SGHDN for CDR1 and FVKESK for CDR2. Whole blood was collected in K2EDTA tubes by collaborating institutions according to the institutions' own protocols. For TCRbeta analysis, collaborator samples were shipped as frozen whole blood, as isolated PBMCs, or as DNA extracted from either sample type. TCRbeta CDR3 regions were amplified from genomic DNA using the immunoSEQ Assay, a bias-controlled multiplex PCR. In the original analysis: The number of nucleated cells in each sample was estimated by amplification of reference gene primers within the assay. To quantify the absolute abundance of each unique TCRbeta CDR3 rearrangement, sequence reads were collapsed and filtered. For each sample, productive Simpson clonality was calculated by taking the square root of Simpson's diversity index across productive rearrangements. Not all clones reach the TCRdb copy of this immuneACCESS table, which keeps in-frame sequences only. Checked studies attribute under half of the gap to unresolved V genes and leave the rest unexplained. V and J calls plus clone size are reproduced from that table; the DNA served to infer D and trimming. This sample is represented by 85,000 to 95,000 clones; 55% to 75% of them were singletons. The ten biggest clones cover 14% of the sample.

Sequenced material: peripheral blood. The TCR comes from an elderly woman with acute or convalescent COVID-19. The rearranged segments are TRBV14 and TRBJ1-1; the D gene lacks a confident call. In nucleotides, the sequence is TGTGCCAGCAGCCAAGCCAGTATCACTGAAGCTTTCTTT. Translated, this gives CASSQASITEAFF.